The 11 T cell receptor beta chains in this list originate from one sample, sequenced in a study of blood T cell repertoires in COVID-19. TCRdb's table, derived via immunoSEQ multiplex PCR, lists solely in-frame clones and lacks some. The sample has around 45,000 clones; 86% are singletons. The specimen was peripheral blood. The receptor set was obtained from a human donor in a cohort sampled during active COVID-19.

This chain joins TRBV5-5 and TRBJ1-2, with 7 bases fitting TRBD1. Germline trimming cut 4 bases from V and 5 bases from J; bases unmatched to any gene: 8. From germline, CDR1 is SGHKS and CDR2 YYEKEE (reference sequence). This CDR3 spans 14 amino acids. CDR3: CASSPTDREYGYTF. The CDR3 bases are TGTGCCAGCAGCCCCACCGACAGGGAGTATGGCTACACCTTC.

This chain connects TRBV12-3 or TRBV12-4 to TRBJ1-6, with 7 bases that match TRBD1. With V trimmed by 7 bases and J by 17 bases, 8 bases remained unmatched. This CDR3 contains 11 residues. The CDR3 DNA sequence: TGTGCCAGCACTCGGACAGGCCCCGTCCACTTT. It is translated as CASTRTGPVHF.

This rearrangement joins TRBV19 to TRBJ2-1, with 16 nucleotides matching TRBD2. The CDR3 is 17 residues long. V gave up 6 bases and J gave up 7 bases; unmatched junction bases: 9. CDR1 and CDR2 (germline): LNHDA, SQIVND (reference sequence). This CDR3 is CASRPGTSGGARNEQFF. CDR3 nucleotides: TGTGCCAGTAGACCAGGGACTAGCGGGGGGGCCAGGAATGAGCAGTTCTTC. The full variable domain, in which reference TRBV19 and TRBJ2-1 provide the parts outside the CDR3, is DGGITQSPKYLFRKEGQNVTLSCEQNLNHDAMYWYRQDPGQGLRLIYYSQIVNDFQKGDIAEGYSVSREKKESFPLTVTSAQKNPTAFYLCASRPGTSGGARNEQFFGPGTRLTVL.

A few counts support this clone. The chain joins TRBV27 to TRBJ1-6; the D gene is possibly TRBD1 (5 bases). CDR3 length: 14 residues. Per germline, CDR1 MNHEY and CDR2 SMNVEV (reference sequence). The V end lost 5 bases, the J end lost 7 bases, and 12 bases lay between the germline ends. CDR3 bases: TGTGCCAGCAGTGCTCCGGGACTAAATTCACCCCTCCACTTT. It yields the protein CASSAPGLNSPLHF.

Remarks on this clone: Other DNA variants within this sample encode the same CDR3. The chain combines TRBV19 with TRBJ1-5; TRBD1 agrees at 7 bases. The CDR3 has 14 residues. Looked up from germline, CDR1 is LNHDA and CDR2 is SQIVND (reference sequence). After removal of 3 bases from V and 5 bases from J, the junction contained 4 bases not matched to a gene. The DNA of the CDR3 is TGTGCCAGTAGTATTTGGACAGGAGATCAGCCCCAGCATTTT. Its protein is CASSIWTGDQPQHF.

This sequence joins TRBV4-1 and TRBJ2-1, with TRBD2 identical over 8 bases. Germline lookup yields CDR1 MGHRA and CDR2 YSYEKL. V dropped 4 bases and J dropped 7; count of bases not matched to a gene: 9. CDR3 length: 15 amino acids. This chain's CDR3 is CASSPMVAGFNEQFF. CDR3 nucleotides: TGCGCCAGCAGCCCCATGGTAGCGGGGTTTAATGAGCAGTTCTTC.

V gene TRBV7-3 combines with J gene TRBJ2-5, with TRBD1 matching 7 bases. Losses at the gene ends were 3 bases for V and 1 base for J; bases not matched to a gene: 5. The CDR3 sequence is 15 residues long. Germline CDR1 SGHTA, CDR2 FQGTGA. CDR3 sequence reads: CASSFADRVQETQYF. CDR3 nucleotide sequence: TGTGCCAGCAGCTTCGCCGACAGGGTCCAAGAGACCCAGTACTTC.

This clone came up once. The rearrangement uses TRBV18 and TRBJ1-2, with TRBD1 as a possible D gene (5 bases). CDR3 length: 15 residues. The germline V gene has CDR1 KGHSH and CDR2 LQKENI. Between the trimmed V and J ends, which lost 1 base and 4 bases, there was a span of 13 bases. The DNA for the CDR3 is TGTGCCAGCTCACCACGCGGGGCTTCGGTCTATGGCTACACCTTC. As protein: CASSPRGASVYGYTF. The variable domain in full, with the rest retrieved from reference TRBV18 and TRBJ1-2, is NAGVMQNPRHLVRRRGQEARLRCSPMKGHSHVYWYRQLPEEGLKFMVYLQKENIIDESGMPKERFSAEFPKEGPSILRIQQVVRGDSAAYFCASSPRGASVYGYTFGSGTRLTVV.

CDR3 nucleotide sequence: TGTGCCAGTGGACAGGGAAGGACTAATGAAAAACTGTTTTTT. Its protein is CASGQGRTNEKLFF. The chain joins TRBV19 to TRBJ1-4, with TRBD1 identical over 8 bases. The CDR3 sequence is 14 residues long. Germline V gene data show CDR1 as LNHDA and CDR2 as SQIVND (reference sequence). The junction had 4 bases not matched to a gene; V was cut back by 8 bases and J by 2 bases. Full variable domain (rest looked up from reference TRBV19 and TRBJ1-4): DGGITQSPKYLFRKEGQNVTLSCEQNLNHDAMYWYRQDPGQGLRLIYYSQIVNDFQKGDIAEGYSVSREKKESFPLTVTSAQKNPTAFYLCASGQGRTNEKLFFGSGTQLSVL.

This chain connects TRBV19 to TRBJ1-2; maybe TRBD1 (5 bases). The CDR3 sequence is 16 residues long. V lost 4 bases to trimming and J lost 5 bases, with 20 bases between them. CDR1 LNHDA and CDR2 SQIVND come from the germline V gene (reference sequence). This CDR3 is CASSTVRVQGGYGYTF. In nucleotides, the CDR3 is TGTGCCAGTAGTACCGTTCGGGTGCAGGGCGGTTATGGCTACACCTTC. The whole variable domain, remainder taken from reference TRBV19 and TRBJ1-2, is DGGITQSPKYLFRKEGQNVTLSCEQNLNHDAMYWYRQDPGQGLRLIYYSQIVNDFQKGDIAEGYSVSREKKESFPLTVTSAQKNPTAFYLCASSTVRVQGGYGYTFGSGTRLTVV.

This chain uses TRBV7-2 with TRBJ2-7; 9 nucleotides line up with TRBD2. CDR3 size: 14 residues. The V segment lost 1 base and the J segment 6 bases; nucleotides outside the gene matches: 4. In germline, CDR1 is SGHTA, CDR2 FQGNSA. CDR3 sequence reads: CASSLGGGVPEQYF. The CDR3 DNA is TGTGCCAGCAGCTTAGGCGGGGGGGTACCCGAGCAGTACTTC.